These 27 T cell receptor beta chains were sequenced from one sample in a study of cytomegalovirus exposure and HLA in healthy donors. Use of 60 Vbeta and 13 Jbeta primers characterized the PCR. Clones were sequenced by immunoSEQ multiplex PCR, and TCRdb holds only the in-frame ones, with some missing. The sample lists 90,000 to 120,000 clones, roughly 72% occurring once. The sequenced sample was PBMCs. All receptors come from a woman aged 18-29 years in good health and CMV-seropositive.

The J gene is TRBJ2-3, the V gene TRBV18, with D possibly TRBD2 on 6 matching bases. The CDR3 has 14 residues. V gave up 6 bases and J gave up 3 bases, with 13 bases separating them. In germline, CDR1 is KGHSH, CDR2 LQKENI. The CDR3 coding sequence is TGTGCCAGCTCTGAACTAGCTAGGACAGATACGCAGTATTTT. This encodes CASSELARTDTQYF.

V gene TRBV11-2 combines with J gene TRBJ2-2; D remains unclear. The V end lost 0 bases, the J end lost 2 bases, and 13 bases lay between the germline ends. The CDR3 consists of 17 residues. Germline CDR1 is SGHAT and CDR2 is FQNNGV. The CDR3 DNA reads TGTGCCAGCAGCTTAGATCTGGTCAGAATAAACACCGGGGAGCTGTTTTTT. Its translation: CASSLDLVRINTGELFF.

The chain has TRBV7-6 and TRBJ2-4, with 9 bases matching TRBD2. The CDR3 totals 14 residues. CDR1 is SGHVS and CDR2 is FNYEAQ in the germline V gene. J gave up 13 bases and V 7 bases, and 14 bases lay outside the gene matches. The CDR3: CASTQGLASGLQYF. CDR3 nucleotide sequence: TGTGCCAGCACCCAAGGACTAGCGAGTGGACTACAGTACTTC.

The chain recombines TRBV9 with TRBJ1-1; D remains ambiguous. There are 14 residues in the CDR3. Germline assignment: CDR1 SGDLS and CDR2 YYNGEE. The V end lost 1 base, the J end lost 3 bases, and 10 bases lay between the germline ends. This CDR3 reads CASSVRVSDTEAFF. CDR3 sequence (DNA): TGTGCCAGCAGCGTAAGAGTTTCTGACACTGAAGCTTTCTTT.

The V call is TRBV27, the J call TRBJ2-5, with 7 bases identical to TRBD1. CDR1 and CDR2 from the germline V gene are MNHEY and SMNVEV (reference sequence). The trim removed 3 bases at V and 7 bases at J, leaving 11 bases unmatched. The CDR3 runs 15 residues. The CDR3 nucleotides are TGTGCCAGCAGTTTCGTGGCAGGGGGAACAAGGACCCAGTACTTC. It specifies CASSFVAGGTRTQYF.

This chain connects TRBV28 to TRBJ2-7; D gene unclear. This CDR3 has 12 amino acids. Germline V gene data show CDR1 as MDHEN and CDR2 as SYDVKM. V was clipped by 3 bases and J by 2 bases, with 5 bases between them. The DNA for the CDR3 is TGTGCCAGCAGTTTGGCCGCCTACGAGCAGTACTTC. Protein sequence: CASSLAAYEQYF.

V gene TRBV5-4 combines with J gene TRBJ2-3; 7 bases match TRBD1. With V trimmed by 3 bases and J by 4 bases, 14 bases remained unmatched. CDR1 SGHNT and CDR2 YYREEE come from the germline V gene (reference sequence). CDR3 length equals 17 residues. CDR3 protein: CASSSAGRDRGADTQYF. The DNA for the CDR3 is TGTGCCAGCAGCTCCGCTGGCAGGGACAGAGGTGCAGATACGCAGTATTTT.

On this clone itself: With a far larger clone one base away, a read error is the likely cause. V usage is TRBV7-8 and J usage is TRBJ2-5; 7 bases line up with TRBD1. Germline V gene sequence: CDR1 SGHVS, CDR2 FQNEAQ. The CDR3 length is 15 residues. Written as DNA, the CDR3 is TGTCCCAGCAGCTTATTGGGACAGAGCCAAGAGACCCAGTACTTC. Translating it yields CPSSLLGQSQETQYF.

This sequence joins TRBV9 and TRBJ2-5; D is possibly TRBD1 (5 bases). Germline V gene data show CDR1 as SGDLS and CDR2 as YYNGEE. CDR3 size: 14 residues. V was shortened by 0 bases and J by 4 bases, with 10 bases between the two germline ends. CDR3 nucleotide sequence: TGTGCCAGCAGCGTAGATGGCAGGGCAGAGACCCAGTACTTC. Encoded protein: CASSVDGRAETQYF.

V usage is TRBV29-1 and J usage is TRBJ2-1; D gene ambiguous. The germline V gene has CDR1 SQVTM and CDR2 ANQGSEA. Trimming pared 7 bases from V and 0 bases from J, leaving 7 bases between. The CDR3 runs to 12 residues. The chain's CDR3 is CSERSSYNEQFF. The CDR3 bases are TGCAGCGAAAGGAGCTCCTACAATGAGCAGTTCTTC.

CDR3 sequence: CASSLLAGDPNEQFF. The CDR3, as DNA: TGTGCCAGCAGTTTACTAGCGGGCGACCCCAATGAGCAGTTCTTC. The V gene is TRBV28, the J gene TRBJ2-1, with 8 positions matching TRBD2. After removal of 2 bases from V and 6 bases from J, the junction contained 6 bases not matched to a gene. This CDR3 spans 15 amino acids. Germline CDR1 MDHEN, CDR2 SYDVKM. The variable domain in full, completed from reference TRBV28 and TRBJ2-1, reads DVKVTQSSRYLVKRTGEKVFLECVQDMDHENMFWYRQDPGLGLRLIYFSYDVKMKEKGDIPEGYSVSREKKERFSLILESASTNQTSMYLCASSLLAGDPNEQFFGPGTRLTVL.

The V gene is TRBV19, the J gene TRBJ2-1, with D possibly being TRBD1 (7 bases). The CDR3 is made up of 16 amino acids. V was pared by 5 bases and J by 2 bases, with 16 bases between. Germline lookup yields CDR1 LNHDA and CDR2 SQIVND (reference sequence). The CDR3 sequence is CASSPPQGGPYNEQFF. The CDR3 coding sequence is TGTGCCAGTAGTCCCCCGCAGGGGGGCCCCTACAATGAGCAGTTCTTC.

The table lists this clone with a count of one. The rearrangement joins TRBV5-1 to TRBJ1-1; 9 bases line up with TRBD1. CDR1 is SGHRS and CDR2 is YFSETQ in the germline V gene. Losses at the gene ends were 7 bases for V and 3 bases for J; bases not matched to a gene: 7. The CDR3 has 14 residues. The CDR3, as DNA: TGCGCCAGCTACTTACAGGGGGCGGACACTGAAGCTTTCTTT. It translates to CASYLQGADTEAFF.

The J gene is TRBJ1-2, the V gene TRBV28; unclear D gene. The CDR3 totals 13 residues. Germline V gives CDR1 MDHEN, CDR2 SYDVKM. V dropped 2 bases and J dropped 8 bases, with 12 bases sitting between them. The CDR3 is CASSLSPGYGYTF. CDR3 bases: TGTGCCAGCAGTTTAAGTCCAGGTTACGGCTACACCTTC.

The genes are TRBV28 and TRBJ2-3, with D uncertain. The length of the CDR3 is 14 residues. Per the germline V gene, CDR1 is MDHEN and CDR2 is SYDVKM. Trimming removed 7 bases at V and 0 bases at J, with 11 bases between. In nucleotides, the CDR3 is TGTGCCAGCACTCCAGTATTTAGCACAGATACGCAGTATTTT. This translates into CASTPVFSTDTQYF.

The gene calls are TRBV27 and TRBJ2-5; a weak D match, TRBD1 (5 bases). This CDR3 is 13 amino acids long. V lost 6 bases, J lost 4 bases, and 12 bases lay in between. CDR1 and CDR2 from the germline V gene are MNHEY and SMNVEV (reference sequence). The CDR3, as DNA: TGTGCCAGCAGGGGGCCAGGCCGAGAGACCCAGTACTTC. This sequence encodes CASRGPGRETQYF.

This clone was picked up one time. The CDR3 DNA sequence: TGTGCCAGCAGCACAGGGGTGGCGGGCACTGAAGCTTTCTTT. Translated, it gives CASSTGVAGTEAFF. The chain is built from TRBV2 and TRBJ1-1, with 7 bases aligning to TRBD1. Germline values: CDR1 SNHLY, CDR2 FYNNEI. J was trimmed by 4 bases and V by 6 bases; bases with no gene match: 8. This CDR3 is built from 14 residues.

The gene calls are TRBV19 and TRBJ2-1; D gene uncertain. Trimming removed 7 bases at V and 7 bases at J, with 20 bases between. CDR1 is LNHDA and CDR2 is SQIVND in the germline V gene (reference sequence). CDR3 length: 15 residues. The CDR3 loop is CASKSLVSPGNEQFF. The CDR3, as DNA: TGTGCCAGTAAGTCTCTAGTCTCCCCTGGGAATGAGCAGTTCTTC.

The V gene is TRBV5-6, the J gene TRBJ2-7; 8 bases align to TRBD1. The CDR3 consists of 16 residues. Trimming at V came to 0 bases and at J to 2 bases, leaving 7 bases not matched to a gene. Per the germline V gene, CDR1 is SGHDT and CDR2 is YYEEEE. DNA of the CDR3: TGTGCCAGCAGCTTGGGGGGGGACAGGAGAACCTACGAGCAGTACTTC. It specifies CASSLGGDRRTYEQYF.

The chain employs TRBV4-1 and TRBJ1-5; 8 nucleotides line up with TRBD1. V lost 0 bases, J lost 4 bases, and 5 bases stayed unmatched. Germline V gene lookup returns CDR1 MGHRA and CDR2 YSYEKL. This CDR3 contains 16 residues. DNA for the CDR3: TGCGCCAGCAGCCAAGAGGGAGGGACAGGTAATCAGCCCCAGCATTTT. Its protein is CASSQEGGTGNQPQHF.

J is TRBJ2-7 and V is TRBV5-6; D perhaps matches TRBD2 (6 bases). The CDR3 is made up of 14 amino acids. The V gene's germline CDR1 is SGHDT and CDR2 YYEEEE. Trimming removed 5 bases at V and 2 bases at J, with 14 bases between. The CDR3 loop reads CASSRRAGAYEQYF. CDR3 bases: TGTGCCAGCAGTAGGAGGGCCGGAGCCTACGAGCAGTACTTC.

The genes are TRBV4-1 and TRBJ1-1; no definite D call. V was cut by 0 bases and J by 0 bases, with 8 bases left in between. The CDR3 contains 15 residues. CDR1 is MGHRA, CDR2 YSYEKL, per germline. DNA of the CDR3: TGCGCCAGCAGCCAAGAGCCTTCGGTGAACACTGAAGCTTTCTTT. Its protein is CASSQEPSVNTEAFF.

CDR3 sequence (DNA): TGTGCCAGCAGGCCCGAGACAGGGTGGGCCGATCAGCCCCAGCATTTT. The encoded protein is CASRPETGWADQPQHF. This chain uses TRBV7-3 with TRBJ1-5; 7 nucleotides match TRBD1. V trimming: 6 bases; J trimming: 5 bases; junction bases outside the gene matches: 13. The CDR3 contains 16 residues. Germline-derived CDR1 and CDR2 are SGHTA and FQGTGA.

The gene calls are TRBV6-5 and TRBJ2-7; TRBD2 agrees at 13 bases. This CDR3 has 15 residues. V gave up 5 bases and J gave up 4 bases; unmatched junction bases: 5. Germline V gives CDR1 MNHEY, CDR2 SVGAGI. CDR3 sequence reads: CASSKGLAGLYEQYF. The DNA for the CDR3 is TGTGCCAGCAGTAAGGGACTAGCGGGACTGTACGAGCAGTACTTC.

This clone has only one observation. The chain has TRBV29-1 and TRBJ1-1; D is perhaps TRBD1 (5 bases). Germline assignment: CDR1 SQVTM and CDR2 ANQGSEA. This CDR3 region has 11 residues. V lost 7 bases and J 4 bases, leaving 10 bases between the germline ends. The CDR3 sequence is CSGGQTTEAFF. In DNA form, the CDR3 reads TGCAGCGGGGGCCAGACCACTGAAGCTTTCTTT.

The chain links TRBV5-4 to TRBJ1-1, with D unresolved. This CDR3 spans 15 amino acids. Per the germline V gene, CDR1 is SGHNT and CDR2 is YYREEE (reference sequence). Trimming pared 0 bases from V and 6 bases from J, leaving 15 bases between. CDR3 amino acids: CASSLAGEFPPEAFF. CDR3 DNA sequence: TGTGCCAGCAGCTTGGCTGGAGAGTTCCCGCCTGAAGCTTTCTTT.

This clone was counted at least ten times. This chain joins TRBV2 and TRBJ2-7; the match to TRBD1 covers 8 bases. This CDR3 is 13 amino acids long. Germline V gene lookup returns CDR1 SNHLY and CDR2 FYNNEI. The ends lost 10 bases at V and 3 bases at J; junction bases unmatched: 8. This chain's CDR3 is CANFGTGHYEQYF. CDR3 nucleotides: TGTGCCAACTTTGGGACAGGCCACTACGAGCAGTACTTC.